This TCR beta chain was found in a study of blood T cell repertoires in COVID-19. Across the whole study: Samples came from the United States, Italy and Spain, spanning acute and convalescent COVID-19. T cells, B-cell-depleted T cells, or PBMCs supplied cDNA or gDNA.

Generated by immunoSEQ multiplex PCR, the TCRdb table keeps only in-frame clones and is missing some. Of about 200,000 clones listed, around nine tenths are singletons. This CDR3 has 16 residues. Trimming removed 5 bases from V and 10 bases from J; junction bases left unmatched: 13. CDR1 is SGHAT and CDR2 is FQNNGV in the germline V gene. Recruitment covered about two dozen US areas and drew participants whose ages spanned roughly 18 to 100 years. The material sequenced was PBMCs or T cells enriched from blood (not recorded which). V is TRBV11-2 and J is TRBJ2-3; 12 nucleotides align to TRBD2. This clonotype originated in a woman in her thirties who had been exposed to COVID-19. CDR3 in amino acids: CASSQTSGGPQIPQYF. The CDR3, as DNA: TGTGCCAGCAGCCAGACTAGCGGGGGACCTCAGATCCCGCAGTATTTT.